The next 24 T cell receptor beta chains were all read from a single sample in a study of blood T cell repertoires in COVID-19. Only in-frame clones appear in the TCRdb table, and some are missing; sequencing was by immunoSEQ multiplex PCR. The sample includes roughly 100,000 clones, roughly three quarters of them seen just once. Sample: peripheral blood. These receptors were collected from a woman over 75 with acute or convalescent COVID-19.

This chain's CDR3 is CASSSAGSNSPLHF. The CDR3 region has the DNA TGTGCCAGCAGTTCCGCGGGGAGTAATTCACCCCTCCACTTT. This sequence joins TRBV28 and TRBJ1-6; D gene uncertain. With 4 bases removed from V and 6 bases from J, the gap between germline ends came to 10 bases. Germline CDR1 and CDR2: MDHEN and SYDVKM. The CDR3 totals 14 residues.

The V and J genes are TRBV9 and TRBJ2-2; possibly TRBD2 for D (6 bases). The ends were cut back, 4 bases at V and 6 bases at J, with 13 bases in the middle. This CDR3 is built from 14 residues. Germline V lookup: CDR1 SGDLS, CDR2 YYNGEE. The CDR3 nucleotides are TGTGCCAGCAGCTCCCTCCAGCGGGCCGGGGAGCTGTTTTTT. Its translation: CASSSLQRAGELFF.

The chain couples TRBV28 to TRBJ1-2; D is ambiguous. The CDR3 has 14 amino acids. The V gene's germline CDR1 is MDHEN and CDR2 SYDVKM. Trimming removed 6 bases at V and 5 bases at J, with 16 bases between. The CDR3: CASSLPMEMYGYTF. Here the CDR3 DNA reads TGTGCCAGCAGCCTCCCGATGGAGATGTATGGCTACACCTTC.

The chain has TRBV6-5 and TRBJ2-7, with D tentatively TRBD2 (7 bases). Per the germline V gene, CDR1 is MNHEY and CDR2 is SVGAGI. This CDR3 is 14 amino acids long. Trimming removed 4 bases at V and 6 bases at J, with 16 bases between. CDR3 coding DNA: TGTGCCAGCAGTTTGTCGGGGCGGGGGCGCGAGCAGTACTTC. Translating gives CASSLSGRGREQYF.

The chain combines TRBV6-2 or TRBV6-3 with TRBJ1-1; possibly TRBD1 for D (6 bases). CDR1 is MNHEY and CDR2 is SVGEGT in the germline V gene. The ends were cut back, 6 bases at V and 0 bases at J, with 17 bases in the middle. CDR3 length equals 16 residues. The CDR3 nucleotides read TGTGCCAGCAGCCTCTCAGGGGCCCAAATGAACACTGAAGCTTTCTTT. It translates to CASSLSGAQMNTEAFF.

This chain links TRBV6-5 with TRBJ1-1; a weak D match, TRBD1 (5 bases). CDR3 length: 15 amino acids. The germline V gene has CDR1 MNHEY and CDR2 SVGAGI. The germline V and J ends were trimmed by 1 base and 1 base, with 10 bases remaining between them. The CDR3 DNA follows: TGTGCCAGCAGTTACTTCCCGGACACGAACACTGAAGCTTTCTTT. Translated, it gives CASSYFPDTNTEAFF.

V usage is TRBV7-9 and J usage is TRBJ1-1; D remains unclear. Per germline, CDR1 SEHNR and CDR2 FQNEAQ (reference sequence). The CDR3 contains 12 residues. Deletions cut 5 bases from V and 5 bases from J, with 9 bases between. CDR3 in DNA: TGTGCCAGCAGCCCATCGGGGACTGAAGCTTTCTTT. Translation gives CASSPSGTEAFF.

CDR3: CASSLTGVGGYTF. The CDR3 DNA reads TGTGCCAGCAGTTTGACAGGGGTGGGTGGCTACACCTTC. V and J are TRBV6-5 and TRBJ1-2, with 8 positions matching TRBD1. V dropped 4 bases and J dropped 7; count of bases not matched to a gene: 5. CDR3 length: 13 amino acids. The germline gives CDR1 MNHEY, CDR2 SVGAGI.

The CDR3 DNA is TGTGCCAGCAGCCCACGACAGACAACGAACTATGGCTACACCTTC. It encodes CASSPRQTTNYGYTF. The gene calls are TRBV2 and TRBJ1-2; tentatively, D is TRBD1 (5 bases). Germline V gene sequence: CDR1 SNHLY, CDR2 FYNNEI. Trimming removed 6 bases at V and 2 bases at J, with 16 bases between. The CDR3 is made up of 15 amino acids.

In this sample, this clone turned up once. The genes are TRBV5-1 and TRBJ1-2; 9 positions agree with TRBD1. Germline CDR1 SGHRS, CDR2 YFSETQ. V lost 4 bases, J lost 7 bases, and 5 bases stayed unmatched. The CDR3 length is 13 residues. CDR3 nucleotides: TGCGCCAGCAGCGACTCGGACAGGGGTGGCTACACCTTC. Its protein is CASSDSDRGGYTF.

This clone was counted a few times. V is TRBV7-2 and J is TRBJ1-6; D perhaps matches TRBD1 (6 bases). Germline values: CDR1 SGHTA, CDR2 FQGNSA. The CDR3 has 17 residues. Trimming shortened V by 1 base and J by 6 bases, and 16 bases separated the two germline ends. The CDR3 DNA is TGTGCCAGCAGCTTAGGGGAGTACAGGGCTCTTAATTCACCCCTCCACTTT. Translation gives CASSLGEYRALNSPLHF.

The chain links TRBV30 to TRBJ1-1; D call uncertain. The V and J ends lost 1 base and 1 base respectively, with 13 bases between them. Germline V gene data show CDR1 as GTSNPN and CDR2 as SVGIG (reference sequence). The CDR3 totals 15 residues. CDR3 sequence reads: CAWSAPNRQNTEAFF. The CDR3 region has the DNA TGTGCCTGGAGTGCCCCGAACCGACAGAACACTGAAGCTTTCTTT. Full variable domain (missing parts from reference TRBV30 and TRBJ1-1): SQTIHQWPATLVQPVGSPLSLECTVEGTSNPNLYWYRQAAGRGLQLLFYSVGIGQISSEVPQNLSASRPQDRQFILSSKKLLLSDSGFYLCAWSAPNRQNTEAFFGQGTRLTVV.

The J gene is TRBJ2-5, the V gene TRBV6-1; D call uncertain. This CDR3 comprises 12 residues. Trimming cost V 1 base and J 4 bases, with 4 bases left between them. The germline CDR1 and CDR2 sequences are MNHNS and SASEGT. The CDR3 bases are TGTGCCAGCAGTGAAGTGAGAGAGACCCAGTACTTC. Translating gives CASSEVRETQYF.

V and J are TRBV24-1 and TRBJ2-5, with D tentatively TRBD1 (5 bases). The length of the CDR3 is 13 residues. Germline-derived CDR1 and CDR2 are KGHDR and SFDVKD. Trimming removed 7 bases from V and 0 bases from J, with 8 bases in between. The CDR3 is CATRQADQETQYF. The CDR3 region has the DNA TGTGCCACCAGACAGGCCGACCAAGAGACCCAGTACTTC.

This clone is a singleton in its sample. The V gene is TRBV5-4, the J gene TRBJ2-3; D is ambiguous. The CDR3 spans 14 residues. Germline V lookup: CDR1 SGHNT, CDR2 YYREEE (reference sequence). V was shortened by 4 bases and J by 0 bases, with 9 bases between the two germline ends. CDR3 DNA: TGTGCCAGCAGCACATCTTCTAGCACAGATACGCAGTATTTT. It translates to CASSTSSSTDTQYF.

This clone was counted a single time. This sequence joins TRBV4-3 and TRBJ2-1, with a tentative D call TRBD1 (5 bases). The CDR3 has 14 residues. From germline, CDR1 is LGHNA and CDR2 YSLEER. Trimming stripped 3 bases from V and 5 bases from J, with 11 bases between. The CDR3: CASSHRTLDNEQFF. For the CDR3, the DNA is TGCGCCAGCAGCCATCGGACATTAGACAATGAGCAGTTCTTC.

The V and J genes are TRBV7-2 and TRBJ1-1, with D maybe TRBD1 (6 bases). The V gene lost 4 bases and the J gene lost 2 bases, with 11 bases spanning the gap. The CDR3 has 14 residues. Germline V gene sequence: CDR1 SGHTA, CDR2 FQGNSA. This CDR3 reads CASSWGHQNTEAFF. CDR3 nucleotides: TGTGCCAGCAGCTGGGGACACCAAAACACTGAAGCTTTCTTT. Drawing the rest from reference TRBV7-2 and TRBJ1-1, the complete variable domain is GAGVSQSPSNKVTEKGKDVELRCDPISGHTALYWYRQSLGQGLEFLIYFQGNSAPDKSGLPSDRFSAERTGGSVSTLTIQRTQQEDSAVYLCASSWGHQNTEAFFGQGTRLTVV.

The chain uses TRBV11-2 and TRBJ2-5; the D gene is possibly TRBD2 (6 bases). The ends were cut back, 5 bases at V and 5 bases at J, with 9 bases in the middle. CDR3 length: 12 amino acids. Per germline, CDR1 SGHAT and CDR2 FQNNGV. The DNA for the CDR3 is TGTGCCAGCAGCCCCCTAGCGGAGACCCAGTACTTC. Its protein product is CASSPLAETQYF.

The V gene is TRBV19, the J gene TRBJ1-2; D not certain. The CDR3 has 16 amino acids. Germline CDR1 reads LNHDA; CDR2 reads SQIVND (reference sequence). The V end lost 5 bases, the J end lost 7 bases, and 23 bases lay between the germline ends. CDR3 DNA sequence: TGTGCCAGTAGTTCGACCACCCGATATATCTCGGGTGGCTACACCTTC. Its protein is CASSSTTRYISGGYTF.

The chain combines TRBV10-3 with TRBJ1-6, with D hard to call. Per germline, CDR1 ENHRY and CDR2 SYGVKD. This CDR3 spans 13 amino acids. The V and J ends lost 6 bases and 5 bases respectively, with 8 bases between them. CDR3 DNA sequence: TGTGCCATCAGGGGCAGGAATAATTCACCCCTCCACTTT. The encoded protein is CAIRGRNNSPLHF.

The chain has TRBV5-5 and TRBJ2-3; the D gene is possibly TRBD1 (5 bases). Germline CDR1 SGHKS, CDR2 YYEKEE (reference sequence). The CDR3 has 12 residues. Trimming pared 8 bases from V and 3 bases from J, leaving 10 bases between. CDR3 amino acids: CASDRGTDTQYF. The CDR3 bases are TGTGCCAGTGACAGAGGTACAGATACGCAGTATTTT.

The chain employs TRBV9 and TRBJ2-3; 11 bases are shared with TRBD2. The germline V gene encodes CDR1 SGDLS and CDR2 YYNGEE. CDR3 length: 16 amino acids. Trimming cost V 0 bases and J 3 bases; bases outside gene matches: 3. The CDR3 nucleotides are TGTGCCAGCAGCGTAGCCTCTAGCGGGAGGACAGATACGCAGTATTTT. Translating it yields CASSVASSGRTDTQYF.

The genes are TRBV5-8 and TRBJ1-1, with 10 bases identical to TRBD1. Germline V CDR1 and CDR2: SGHTS, YDEGEE. Unmatched junction bases numbered 5, after V lost 0 bases and J lost 6 bases. This CDR3 contains 15 residues. The DNA for the CDR3 is TGTGCCAGCAGCTTGGGCCGGGACAGGGGTGCTGAAGCTTTCTTT. Its protein is CASSLGRDRGAEAFF.

This clone came up a few times. The genes are TRBV5-6 and TRBJ2-3; 12 bases match TRBD2. J was trimmed by 2 bases and V by 4 bases; bases with no gene match: 5. Germline values: CDR1 SGHDT, CDR2 YYEEEE. This CDR3 region has 16 residues. Written as DNA, the CDR3 is TGTGCCAGCAGCGCACTAGCGGGGGGCCTCACAGATACGCAGTATTTT. Translating gives CASSALAGGLTDTQYF.